What follows are 24 T cell receptor beta chains derived from one specimen sequenced in a study of CD4 T cells in relation to SARS-CoV-2 and coronaviruses. Their recognized antigens are unknown. The assay was immunoSEQ multiplex PCR, and TCRdb's table has in-frame clones only and misses some. The sample holds some 20,000 clones, around 80% seen once. Before the COVID-19 pandemic, during about 2011-2019, CD4+ T cells were taken from unexposed donors. CD4+ T cells were isolated from the cells after nine to eleven days of culture. The sample consisted of CD4+ T cells from PBMCs, cultured in vitro. These receptors originate from a human donor in good health.

This chain joins TRBV27 and TRBJ1-2; possibly TRBD1 for D (5 bases). V lost 0 bases and J 7 bases, leaving 12 bases between the germline ends. The CDR3 spans 14 residues. Germline V gene data show CDR1 as MNHEY and CDR2 as SMNVEV (reference sequence). CDR3 nucleotides: TGTGCCAGCAGTTTATCGAGGGGCTTAGGTGGCTACACCTTC. It codes for CASSLSRGLGGYTF.

V and J are TRBV29-1 and TRBJ2-2, with 9 bases matching TRBD2. This CDR3 has 13 residues. The V and J ends lost 4 bases and 8 bases, in that order; junction bases with no gene match: 5. Per germline, CDR1 SQVTM and CDR2 ANQGSEA. The chain's CDR3 is CSVVVTSGGELFF. The CDR3 nucleotides are TGCAGCGTTGTCGTCACTAGCGGGGGGGAGCTGTTTTTT.

V usage is TRBV3-1 (or the pseudogene TRBV3-2) and J usage is TRBJ2-7; 9 bases are a match to TRBD2. From germline, CDR1 is LGHDT and CDR2 YNNKEL (reference sequence). With 4 bases clipped from V and 4 bases from J, the junction kept 11 bases outside the gene matches. The CDR3 sequence is 16 residues long. The CDR3 nucleotides are TGTGCCAGCAGCCCCGTTGGGTTAGCGGGAGAGTACGAGCAGTACTTC. Amino acids: CASSPVGLAGEYEQYF.

The chain uses TRBV5-4 and TRBJ2-7; D unresolved. This CDR3 spans 14 amino acids. Germline V gene sequence: CDR1 SGHNT, CDR2 YYREEE (reference sequence). V lost 0 bases and J lost 2, with 9 bases in between. The CDR3 loop is CASSLGETAYEQYF. CDR3 nucleotides: TGTGCCAGCAGCTTGGGGGAAACGGCCTACGAGCAGTACTTC.

This clone is classed as large. Other DNA sequences in this specimen translate into the identical CDR3. The V and J genes are TRBV3-1 (or the pseudogene TRBV3-2) and TRBJ2-1; D is possibly TRBD2 (5 bases). V lost 6 bases and J 0 bases, leaving 6 bases between the germline ends. This CDR3 comprises 13 residues. Germline CDR1 LGHDT, CDR2 YNNKEL (reference sequence). The CDR3 nucleotides are TGTGCCAGCAGAGGACTCTCCTACAATGAGCAGTTCTTC. It encodes CASRGLSYNEQFF.

This clone was detected only a few times. The gene calls are TRBV5-1 and TRBJ1-6; unclear D gene. The CDR3 covers 15 residues. CDR1 is SGHRS, CDR2 YFSETQ, per germline. V was shortened by 2 bases and J by 2 bases, with 8 bases between the two germline ends. CDR3 nucleotides: TGCGCCAGCAGCTTAAGCAGAGCCTATAATTCACCCCTCCACTTT. Translating it yields CASSLSRAYNSPLHF.

This chain uses TRBV5-4 with TRBJ2-3, with D possibly TRBD1 on 5 matching bases. This CDR3 is 14 amino acids long. V was trimmed by 5 bases and J by 0 bases, leaving 10 bases between them. Germline-derived CDR1 and CDR2 are SGHNT and YYREEE (reference sequence). The CDR3 spells CASRSDSSTDTQYF. In nucleotides, the CDR3 is TGTGCCAGCAGATCAGACAGTAGCACAGATACGCAGTATTTT.

This sequence joins TRBV24-1 and TRBJ2-3; D gene unclear. The CDR3 is 13 residues long. Germline assignment: CDR1 KGHDR and CDR2 SFDVKD. Trimming left V 5 bases short and J 0 bases short, with 5 bases between. CDR3 in amino acids: CATSGTSTDTQYF. DNA for the CDR3: TGTGCCACCAGTGGTACTAGCACAGATACGCAGTATTTT.

The V gene is TRBV9, the J gene TRBJ2-2, with D unresolved. This CDR3 contains 16 residues. V was cut by 0 bases and J by 2 bases, with 11 bases left in between. Germline V gives CDR1 SGDLS, CDR2 YYNGEE. The CDR3 here is CASSVAPPSNTGELFF. The DNA for the CDR3 is TGTGCCAGCAGCGTAGCACCCCCTAGTAACACCGGGGAGCTGTTTTTT.

V and J are TRBV28 and TRBJ1-4; 8 nucleotides agree with TRBD1. This CDR3 spans 14 amino acids. CDR1 and CDR2 (germline): MDHEN, SYDVKM. V was pared by 5 bases and J by 8 bases, with 7 bases of the junction left unmatched. CDR3 sequence: CASSPRTGKEKLFF. The CDR3 DNA sequence: TGTGCCAGCAGTCCACGGACAGGGAAAGAAAAACTGTTTTTT. The full variable domain, with the rest looked up from reference TRBV28 and TRBJ1-4, is DVKVTQSSRYLVKRTGEKVFLECVQDMDHENMFWYRQDPGLGLRLIYFSYDVKMKEKGDIPEGYSVSREKKERFSLILESASTNQTSMYLCASSPRTGKEKLFFGSGTQLSVL.

The chain uses TRBV4-1 and TRBJ2-6; 9 bases are shared with TRBD1. In germline, CDR1 is MGHRA, CDR2 YSYEKL. J lost 4 bases, V lost 4 bases, and 5 bases had no gene match. The CDR3 is 16 amino acids. In DNA, the CDR3 is TGCGCCAGCAGCCTCGGACAGGGGACCGGGGCCAACGTCCTGACTTTC. Amino acids: CASSLGQGTGANVLTF.

Relative to its sample, this clone is large. V usage is TRBV3-1 (or the pseudogene TRBV3-2) and J usage is TRBJ2-7, with D possibly TRBD1 on 5 matching bases. The CDR3 length is 12 residues. In germline, CDR1 is LGHDT, CDR2 YNNKEL (reference sequence). The germline V and J ends were trimmed by 4 bases and 6 bases, with 10 bases remaining between them. This CDR3 is CASSPRGAEQYF. CDR3 bases: TGTGCCAGCAGCCCAAGGGGCGCCGAGCAGTACTTC.

The chain joins TRBV7-3 to TRBJ1-1; D is uncertain. V dropped 3 bases and J dropped 0 bases, with 5 bases sitting between them. The CDR3 has 13 amino acids. Germline values: CDR1 SGHTA, CDR2 FQGTGA. The CDR3: CASSLTVNTEAFF. CDR3 nucleotide sequence: TGTGCCAGCAGCTTGACGGTGAACACTGAAGCTTTCTTT.

CDR3 region: CASSLSSVTEAFF. In DNA, the CDR3 is TGTGCCAGCAGTTTGTCGTCAGTCACTGAAGCTTTCTTT. The chain carries TRBV12-3 or TRBV12-4 and TRBJ1-1; D is unresolved. This CDR3 is 13 amino acids long. Trimming stripped 3 bases from V and 4 bases from J, with 9 bases between.

This clone has only one observation. V gene TRBV14 combines with J gene TRBJ1-3; possible D gene TRBD1, 5 bases. Trimming shortened V by 4 bases and J by 3 bases, and 19 bases separated the two germline ends. CDR3 length: 17 residues. Germline values: CDR1 SGHDN, CDR2 FVKESK. For the CDR3, the DNA is TGTGCCAGCAGCCCGTTGGGAGGGGCGGCGGGTGGAAACACCATATATTTT. It specifies CASSPLGGAAGGNTIYF.

The J gene is TRBJ1-5, the V gene TRBV7-9, with 7 positions matching TRBD1. This CDR3 has 14 amino acids. Germline V gene sequence: CDR1 SEHNR, CDR2 FQNEAQ (reference sequence). Trimming at V came to 5 bases and at J to 7 bases, leaving 8 bases not matched to a gene. The chain's CDR3 is CASSAQGRGQPQHF. CDR3 coding DNA: TGTGCCAGCAGCGCACAGGGGAGGGGCCAGCCCCAGCATTTT.

The rearrangement joins TRBV19 to TRBJ2-7; unclear D gene. This CDR3 has 16 amino acids. The ends were cut back, 7 bases at V and 0 bases at J, with 19 bases in the middle. Germline V gives CDR1 LNHDA, CDR2 SQIVND (reference sequence). The CDR3 sequence is CASTPTVQWSSYEQYF. The CDR3 bases are TGTGCCAGTACTCCTACGGTACAGTGGAGCTCCTACGAGCAGTACTTC. The whole variable domain, filled in from reference TRBV19 and TRBJ2-7, reads DGGITQSPKYLFRKEGQNVTLSCEQNLNHDAMYWYRQDPGQGLRLIYYSQIVNDFQKGDIAEGYSVSREKKESFPLTVTSAQKNPTAFYLCASTPTVQWSSYEQYFGPGTRLTVT.

This clone was detected a few times. V usage is TRBV7-6 and J usage is TRBJ1-2, with TRBD1 identical over 8 bases. This CDR3 has 13 residues. Trimming took 5 bases from V and 3 from J; bases not matched to a gene: 2. The germline gives CDR1 SGHVS, CDR2 FNYEAQ. The CDR3 reads CASSQQGDYGYTF. CDR3 coding DNA: TGTGCCAGCAGCCAACAGGGGGACTATGGCTACACCTTC.

The chain couples TRBV18 to TRBJ2-1; D not resolved. This CDR3 has 15 residues. Trimming took off 0 bases at V and 0 bases at J, with 6 bases between the two ends. Germline loops: CDR1 KGHSH, CDR2 LQKENI. CDR3: CASSPPRSSYNEQFF. The CDR3 DNA sequence: TGTGCCAGCTCACCACCCCGAAGCTCCTACAATGAGCAGTTCTTC.

The chain has TRBV6-5 and TRBJ2-7; D possibly corresponds to TRBD1 (6 bases). The CDR3 sequence is 15 residues long. V lost 4 bases to trimming and J lost 3 bases, with 16 bases between them. Germline CDR1 and CDR2: MNHEY and SVGAGI. The CDR3 loop is CASSSLEQGFYEQYF. The CDR3 nucleotides read TGTGCCAGCAGTTCCTTGGAACAGGGTTTCTACGAGCAGTACTTC.

The chain is built from TRBV5-6 and TRBJ2-3; TRBD2 is a possible D gene (6 bases). The germline V gene encodes CDR1 SGHDT and CDR2 YYEEEE. The CDR3 is 16 residues long. V gave up 1 base and J gave up 2 bases, with 14 bases separating them. CDR3 amino acids: CASSLWGGGITDTQYF. CDR3 DNA: TGTGCCAGCAGCTTGTGGGGAGGCGGGATCACAGATACGCAGTATTTT.

This clone was picked up one time. This sequence joins TRBV27 and TRBJ2-7, with 10 nucleotides matching TRBD1. V trimming: 4 bases; J trimming: 7 bases; junction bases outside the gene matches: 7. This CDR3 has 14 amino acids. Germline assignment: CDR1 MNHEY and CDR2 SMNVEV (reference sequence). As DNA, the CDR3 is TGTGCCAGCAGTTCAAGACAGGGGGCAGAAGAGCAGTACTTC. Amino acids: CASSSRQGAEEQYF.

V is TRBV5-6 and J is TRBJ1-4; the match to TRBD1 covers 10 bases. Germline V gene lookup returns CDR1 SGHDT and CDR2 YYEEEE. There are 15 residues in the CDR3. V was pared by 1 base and J by 10 bases, with 7 bases of the junction left unmatched. CDR3 sequence (DNA): TGTGCCAGCAGCTTGCCGATGGGACAGGGGTCAAAACTGTTTTTT. Residues: CASSLPMGQGSKLFF.

This chain uses TRBV6-2 or TRBV6-3 with TRBJ2-7; 10 bases agree with TRBD2. CDR3 size: 17 residues. The V gene's germline CDR1 is MNHEY and CDR2 SVGEGT. The J segment lost 4 bases and the V segment lost 4 bases, leaving 13 bases of the junction unmatched. The CDR3 region is CASSFSAGGQRPYEQYF. The CDR3 bases are TGTGCCAGCAGTTTCTCAGCGGGAGGGCAGAGGCCATACGAGCAGTACTTC.